The 17 T cell receptor beta chains reported below all come from one sample, sequenced in a study of T cells after yellow fever vaccination. Via MiXCR, TCRdb re-called the 5' RACE reads, giving one row per CDR3 protein. This table has about 580,000 distinct CDR3 sequences, less than 20% appearing once. This specimen was PBMCs, taken less than 6 days after the first yellow fever vaccination. These receptors all stem from a man between 18 and 35 years old who received the YFV17D yellow fever vaccine.

This clonotype appeared a few times. V usage is TRBV6-6 and J usage is TRBJ2-5, with D maybe TRBD2 (5 bases). CDR3 length: 12 residues. Germline V gene data show CDR1 as MNHNY and CDR2 as SVGAGI (reference sequence). Trimming pared 7 bases from V and 4 bases from J, leaving 10 bases between. The CDR3 loop reads CASNLRGETQYF. The CDR3 nucleotides are TGTGCCAGCAACCTACGGGGAGAGACCCAGTACTTC.

The chain recombines TRBV29-1 with TRBJ2-5, with D possibly matching TRBD1 (5 bases). CDR1 is SQVTM, CDR2 ANQGSEA, per germline. The CDR3 length is 15 residues. The V and J ends lost 7 bases and 1 base respectively, with 19 bases between them. In DNA, the CDR3 is TGCAGCGCTCTAATCACAGGCCGTTCCCAAGAGACCCAGTACTTC. Residues: CSALITGRSQETQYF.

J is TRBJ2-3 and V is TRBV24-1; 7 bases fit TRBD2. CDR1 and CDR2 from the germline V gene are KGHDR and SFDVKD. The ends lost 4 bases at V and 1 base at J; junction bases unmatched: 1. The CDR3 has 14 amino acids. CDR3 coding DNA: TGTGCCACCAGTGAACGGGGGGGCACAGATACGCAGTATTTT. It translates to CATSERGGTDTQYF.

V gene TRBV20-1 combines with J gene TRBJ2-5; D is uncertain. The V gene's germline CDR1 is DFQATT and CDR2 SNEGSKA (reference sequence). This CDR3 comprises 12 residues. The V and J ends lost 2 bases and 2 bases respectively, with 6 bases between them. The CDR3, as DNA: TGCAGTGCTAGAAAGATGCAAGAGACCCAGTACTTC. It codes for CSARKMQETQYF.

This chain uses TRBV12-3 or TRBV12-4 with TRBJ2-2, with D possibly TRBD1 on 5 matching bases. The V end was cut by 0 bases, the J end by 2 bases, with 10 bases between. The CDR3 spans 16 residues. The CDR3 DNA reads TGTGCCAGCAGTTTAGCGGGGCCCCCCAACACCGGGGAGCTGTTTTTT. Encoded protein: CASSLAGPPNTGELFF.

This clonotype has just a few counts. The chain recombines TRBV5-4 with TRBJ2-3, with D maybe TRBD2 (7 bases). CDR1 and CDR2 from the germline V gene are SGHNT and YYREEE (reference sequence). This CDR3 spans 15 amino acids. The V gene lost 5 bases and the J gene lost 1 base, with 14 bases spanning the gap. CDR3 amino acids: CASRRGEGRTDTQYF. The CDR3 nucleotides read TGTGCCAGCAGGAGGGGGGAGGGGCGCACAGATACGCAGTATTTT.

The rearrangement links TRBV5-4 to TRBJ1-2; a weak D match, TRBD1 (5 bases). Trimming removed 5 bases from V and 8 bases from J, with 16 bases in between. CDR3 length: 13 amino acids. The germline V gene has CDR1 SGHNT and CDR2 YYREEE (reference sequence). The DNA of the CDR3 is TGTGCCAGCAGTATCGACAGCCCGGGAGGCTACACCTTC. It codes for CASSIDSPGGYTF.

This clonotype was detected a few times. This chain connects TRBV5-1 to TRBJ2-1; TRBD1 aligns across 7 bases. Germline CDR1 SGHRS, CDR2 YFSETQ. This CDR3 is 15 amino acids long. V lost 4 bases, J lost 5 bases, and 9 bases stayed unmatched. The CDR3 DNA is TGCGCCAGCAGCCCCCCAGACAGGGTCCACAATGAGCAGTTCTTC. Translating gives CASSPPDRVHNEQFF.

This clonotype came up a few times. This sequence joins TRBV12-3 or TRBV12-4 and TRBJ2-3; 9 nucleotides match TRBD2. V shed 4 bases and J 6 bases; nucleotides not matched to a gene: 14. This CDR3 spans 17 amino acids. CDR3 sequence reads: CASSWGFSSGGRDTQYF. The CDR3 DNA sequence: TGTGCCAGCAGTTGGGGCTTTAGTAGCGGGGGTAGGGATACGCAGTATTTT.

This clonotype was seen many times. The V and J genes are TRBV4-2 and TRBJ2-1; tentatively, D is TRBD2 (6 bases). The germline CDR1 and CDR2 sequences are LGHNA and YNFKEQ. The CDR3 spans 14 residues. The V end was cut by 4 bases, the J end by 7 bases, with 14 bases between. The DNA for the CDR3 is TGTGCCAGCAGCCTAGAGGAGGGCCGAAATGAGCAGTTCTTC. It codes for CASSLEEGRNEQFF.

V is TRBV10-3 and J is TRBJ2-2; D unclear. Germline V gives CDR1 ENHRY, CDR2 SYGVKD. V lost 3 bases to trimming and J lost 5 bases, with 22 bases between them. The CDR3 extends over 18 amino acids. CDR3 region: CAISESRTRMGRTGELFF. The CDR3 DNA follows: TGTGCCATCAGTGAATCCCGCACCCGGATGGGAAGGACCGGGGAGCTGTTTTTT.

This clonotype came up a few times. The chain joins TRBV18 to TRBJ2-7; tentative D call: TRBD2 (5 bases). Germline loops: CDR1 KGHSH, CDR2 LQKENI. This CDR3 has 17 residues. Trimming removed 0 bases at V and 1 base at J, with 16 bases between. The CDR3: CASSPPSPRRGSYEQYF. In nucleotides, the CDR3 is TGTGCCAGCTCACCACCGAGTCCTCGACGGGGATCCTACGAGCAGTACTTC.

The J gene is TRBJ1-4, the V gene TRBV6-5; D is perhaps TRBD1 (5 bases). Per the germline V gene, CDR1 is MNHEY and CDR2 is SVGAGI. The CDR3 is made up of 17 amino acids. V was pared by 3 bases and J by 3 bases, with 17 bases between. The CDR3 here is CASSYFLGGAANEKLFF. CDR3 nucleotide sequence: TGTGCCAGCAGTTATTTCCTCGGGGGTGCCGCTAATGAAAAACTGTTTTTT.

This clonotype appeared a few times. This chain links TRBV7-2 with TRBJ1-1; D is undetermined. The germline V gene has CDR1 SGHTA and CDR2 FQGNSA. The CDR3 runs 15 residues. Trimming left V 5 bases short and J 1 base short, with 14 bases between. The CDR3 nucleotides are TGTGCCAGCAGCCCTGTTTATATGCAGAACACTGAAGCTTTCTTT. Translated: CASSPVYMQNTEAFF.

The table lists this clonotype with a few counts. The V call is TRBV5-1, the J call TRBJ1-2; D unclear. Germline V CDR1 and CDR2: SGHRS, YFSETQ. Trimming stripped 0 bases from V and 5 bases from J, with 14 bases between. The CDR3 spans 15 residues. As DNA, the CDR3 is TGCGCCAGCAGCTTGGCCGGGAATCGGGGATATGGCTACACCTTC. Protein sequence: CASSLAGNRGYGYTF.

This clonotype was observed a handful of times. This sequence joins TRBV29-1 and TRBJ1-2; D is possibly TRBD1 (5 bases). The CDR3 length is 14 residues. V was trimmed by 6 bases and J by 6 bases, leaving 20 bases between them. The germline gives CDR1 SQVTM, CDR2 ANQGSEA. CDR3 amino acids: CSVATGTVLNGYTF. CDR3 DNA: TGCAGCGTGGCGACCGGGACTGTACTGAATGGCTACACCTTC.

This clonotype came up many times. The rearrangement links TRBV6-5 to TRBJ2-3; no definite D call. The CDR3 extends over 15 amino acids. The V gene lost 0 bases and the J gene lost 1 base, with 8 bases spanning the gap. Germline CDR1 and CDR2: MNHEY and SVGAGI. In DNA form, the CDR3 reads TGTGCCAGCAGTTACTCAGGGAAGGGCACAGATACGCAGTATTTT. It specifies CASSYSGKGTDTQYF.